These T cell receptor beta chains were read from a single sample in a study of T cells in Graves' hyperthyroidism and ophthalmopathy. Each CDR3 protein is one row after TCRdb ran MiXCR on the multiplex PCR reads. The repertoire holds approximately 620,000 distinct CDR3 sequences, with approximately 15% as singletons. Sequenced material: blood. The origin of the receptors is a woman between 35 and 50 years old with Graves' ophthalmopathy. The CDR3 runs from the conserved cysteine through the conserved F or W.

j_call v_call cdr3_aa
TRBJ2-7 TRBV29-1 CSVFILGQGGRYEQYF
TRBJ2-7 TRBV18 CASSPKRGTYEQYF
TRBJ1-2 TRBV5-1 CASSLAGTGGYGYTF
TRBJ2-1 TRBV7-9 CASSLASVYNEQFF
TRBJ2-5 TRBV12-3/TRBV12-4 CASSPRGGSGKETQYF
TRBJ1-1 TRBV29-1 CSVVGHDGNTEAFF
TRBJ2-5 TRBV18 CASSPQVRQEQETQYF
TRBJ2-3 TRBV10-3 CAISDGTSTDTQYF
TRBJ2-1 TRBV20-1 CSASGGGGSYNEQFF
TRBJ1-1 TRBV29-1 CSVDYGTEAFF
TRBJ1-6 TRBV6-6 CASSYQDNSPLHF
TRBJ1-1 TRBV6-1 CASSAPGQGMLAFF
TRBJ2-3 TRBV13 CASSPRKGISDTQYF
TRBJ1-6 TRBV30 CAWSEGSYNSPLHF
TRBJ2-7 TRBV27 CASSLGHRYEQYF
TRBJ2-3 TRBV20-1 CSASVGASGTDTQYF
TRBJ2-1 TRBV29-1 CSVGSGGKIQYNEQFF
TRBJ2-3 TRBV9 CASSSETGNPTITDTQYF
TRBJ2-7 TRBV27 CASSDGTTFYEQYF
TRBJ2-7 TRBV2 CASTRRQGTPYEQYF
TRBJ2-7 TRBV28 CASSLSPGQGGEQYF
TRBJ2-7 TRBV4-2 CASSRAQGYEQYF
NA TRBV6-1 CASSGGTFANEQYF
TRBJ2-2 TRBV2 CASSGRLAGTGELFF
TRBJ1-4 TRBV11-2 CASSLAAGITNEKLFF
TRBJ2-7 TRBV18 CASSPFQGTYEQYF
TRBJ1-1 TRBV30 CAWRRQGDTEAFF
TRBJ1-1 TRBV30 CAWGRGATEAFF
TRBJ2-7 TRBV12-3/TRBV12-4 CASTPRGSGSLEQYF
TRBJ2-3 TRBV6-6 CASSYHGVEAGTQYF
TRBJ2-7 TRBV20-1 CSARVPEAGSWDEQYF
TRBJ1-2 TRBV5-8 CASSLALASYGYTF
TRBJ2-1 TRBV28 CASSLSQGMMGNEQFF
TRBJ1-1 TRBV10-3 CAISEATGLNTEAFF
TRBJ2-3 TRBV6-1 CASSEFTTDTQYF
TRBJ2-2 TRBV4-1 CASRPTGTRGELFF
TRBJ1-2 TRBV14 CASSQVGGANYGYTF
TRBJ1-1 TRBV7-2 CASTTKDRFRHTEAFF
TRBJ2-3 TRBV5-1 CASSLISRGSTDTQYF
TRBJ1-4 TRBV27 CASRPSRTGHEKLFF